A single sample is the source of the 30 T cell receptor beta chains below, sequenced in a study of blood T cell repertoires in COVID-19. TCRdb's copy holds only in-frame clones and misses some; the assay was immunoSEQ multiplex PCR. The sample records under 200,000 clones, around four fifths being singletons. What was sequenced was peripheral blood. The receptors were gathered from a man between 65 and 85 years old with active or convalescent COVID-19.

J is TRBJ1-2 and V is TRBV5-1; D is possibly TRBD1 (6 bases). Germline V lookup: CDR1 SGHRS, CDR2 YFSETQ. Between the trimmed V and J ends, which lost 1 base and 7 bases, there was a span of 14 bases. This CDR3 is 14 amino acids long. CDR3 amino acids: CASSLRQGFGGYTF. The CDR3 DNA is TGCGCCAGCAGCTTGAGGCAGGGGTTTGGTGGCTACACCTTC.

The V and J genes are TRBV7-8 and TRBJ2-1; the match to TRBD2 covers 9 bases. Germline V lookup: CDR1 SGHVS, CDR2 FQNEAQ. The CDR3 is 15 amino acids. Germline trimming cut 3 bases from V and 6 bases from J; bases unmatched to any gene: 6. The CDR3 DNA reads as TGTGCCAGCAGCTTTGGCGGGGGGGCCCGCAATGAGCAGTTCTTC. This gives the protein CASSFGGGARNEQFF.

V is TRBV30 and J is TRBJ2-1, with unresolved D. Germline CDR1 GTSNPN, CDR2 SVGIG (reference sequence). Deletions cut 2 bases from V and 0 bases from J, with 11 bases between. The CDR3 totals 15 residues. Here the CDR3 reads CAWSSPPSSYNEQFF. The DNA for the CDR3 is TGTGCCTGGAGTTCTCCCCCCAGCTCCTACAATGAGCAGTTCTTC.

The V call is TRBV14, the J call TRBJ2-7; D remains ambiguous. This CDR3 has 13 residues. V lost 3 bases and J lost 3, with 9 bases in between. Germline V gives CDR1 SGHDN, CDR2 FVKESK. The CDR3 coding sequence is TGTGCCAGCAGCCAGTCAACAGTCTACGAGCAGTACTTC. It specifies CASSQSTVYEQYF.

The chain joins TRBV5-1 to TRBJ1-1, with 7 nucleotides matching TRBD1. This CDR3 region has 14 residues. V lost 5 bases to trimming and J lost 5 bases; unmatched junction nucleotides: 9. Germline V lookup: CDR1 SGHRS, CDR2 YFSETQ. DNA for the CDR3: TGCGCCAGCAGTGTAACGGCAGGGGGGACTGAAGCTTTCTTT. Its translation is CASSVTAGGTEAFF.

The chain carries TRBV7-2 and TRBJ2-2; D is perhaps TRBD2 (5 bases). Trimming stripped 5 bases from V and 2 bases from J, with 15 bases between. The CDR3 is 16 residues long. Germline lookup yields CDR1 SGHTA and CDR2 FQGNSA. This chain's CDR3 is CASSQKGSLNTGELFF. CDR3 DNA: TGTGCCAGCAGCCAGAAAGGGAGTCTCAACACCGGGGAGCTGTTTTTT.

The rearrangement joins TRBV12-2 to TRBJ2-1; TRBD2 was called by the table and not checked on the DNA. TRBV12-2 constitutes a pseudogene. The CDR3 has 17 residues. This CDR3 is CASRLGVPGTSDNEQFF. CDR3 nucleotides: TGTGCAAGTCGCTTAGGGGTTCCCGGGACTAGCGACAATGAGCAGTTCTTC.

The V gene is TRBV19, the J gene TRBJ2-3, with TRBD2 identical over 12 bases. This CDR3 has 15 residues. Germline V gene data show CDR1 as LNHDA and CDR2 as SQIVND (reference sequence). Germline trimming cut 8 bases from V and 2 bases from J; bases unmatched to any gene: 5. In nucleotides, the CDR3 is TGTGCCAGTGGAGGACTAGCGGGGTTCACAGATACGCAGTATTTT. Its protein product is CASGGLAGFTDTQYF.

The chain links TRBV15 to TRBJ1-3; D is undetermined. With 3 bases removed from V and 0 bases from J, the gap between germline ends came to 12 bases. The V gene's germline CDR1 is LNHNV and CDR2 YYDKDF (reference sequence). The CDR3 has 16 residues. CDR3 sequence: CATSRTQTSSGNTIYF. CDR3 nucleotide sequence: TGTGCCACCAGCAGGACACAAACGAGCTCTGGAAACACCATATATTTT.

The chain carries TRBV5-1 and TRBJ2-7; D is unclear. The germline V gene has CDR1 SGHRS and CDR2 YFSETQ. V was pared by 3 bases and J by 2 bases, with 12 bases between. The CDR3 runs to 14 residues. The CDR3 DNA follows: TGCGCCAGCAGCTCCCCAATCCTACCCTACGAGCAGTACTTC. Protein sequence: CASSSPILPYEQYF.

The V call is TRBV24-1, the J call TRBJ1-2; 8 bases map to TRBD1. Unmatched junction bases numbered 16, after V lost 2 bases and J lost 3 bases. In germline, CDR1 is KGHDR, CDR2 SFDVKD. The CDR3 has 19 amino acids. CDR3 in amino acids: CATSDWRGGGTRGHYGYTF. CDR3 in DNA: TGTGCCACCAGTGATTGGAGGGGAGGGGGGACCAGGGGGCACTATGGCTACACCTTC.

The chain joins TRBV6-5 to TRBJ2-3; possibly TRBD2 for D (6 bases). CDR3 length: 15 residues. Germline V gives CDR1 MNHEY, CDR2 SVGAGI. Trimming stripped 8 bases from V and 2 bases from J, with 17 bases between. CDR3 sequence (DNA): TGTGCCAGCGGCCCGGGGGAAACTGACACAGATACGCAGTATTTT. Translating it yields CASGPGETDTDTQYF.

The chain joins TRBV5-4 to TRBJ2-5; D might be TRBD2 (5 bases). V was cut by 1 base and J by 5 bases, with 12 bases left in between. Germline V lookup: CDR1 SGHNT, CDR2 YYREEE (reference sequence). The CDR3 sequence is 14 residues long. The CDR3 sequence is CASSLSSPGETQYF. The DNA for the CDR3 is TGTGCCAGCAGCTTGTCGTCCCCGGGGGAGACCCAGTACTTC.

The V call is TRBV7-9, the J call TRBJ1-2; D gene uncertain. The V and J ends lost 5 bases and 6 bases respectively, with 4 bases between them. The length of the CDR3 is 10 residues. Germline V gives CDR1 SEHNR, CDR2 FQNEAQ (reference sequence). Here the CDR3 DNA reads TGTGCCAGCAGCCGCGATGGCTACACCTTC. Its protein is CASSRDGYTF.

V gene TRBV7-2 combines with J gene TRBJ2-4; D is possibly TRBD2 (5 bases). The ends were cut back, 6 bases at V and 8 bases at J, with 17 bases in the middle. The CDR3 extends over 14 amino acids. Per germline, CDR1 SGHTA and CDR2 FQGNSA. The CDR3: CASRGLWPEDIQYF. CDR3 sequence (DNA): TGTGCCAGCAGGGGTCTCTGGCCGGAGGACATTCAGTACTTC.

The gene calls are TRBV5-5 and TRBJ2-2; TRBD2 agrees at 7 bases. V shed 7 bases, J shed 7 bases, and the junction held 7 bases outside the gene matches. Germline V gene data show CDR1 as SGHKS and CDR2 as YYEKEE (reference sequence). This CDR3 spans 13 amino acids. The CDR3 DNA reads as TGTGCCAGCCGAGAGCGGGGTGGCGGGGAGCTGTTTTTT. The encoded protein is CASRERGGGELFF.

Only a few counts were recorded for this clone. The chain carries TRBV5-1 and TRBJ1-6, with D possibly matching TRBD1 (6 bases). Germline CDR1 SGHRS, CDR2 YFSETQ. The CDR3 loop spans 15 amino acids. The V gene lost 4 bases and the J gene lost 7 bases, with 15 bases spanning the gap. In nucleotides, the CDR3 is TGCGCCAGCAGCCACCGAGGGGGGGCAAATTCACCCCTCCACTTT. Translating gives CASSHRGGANSPLHF.

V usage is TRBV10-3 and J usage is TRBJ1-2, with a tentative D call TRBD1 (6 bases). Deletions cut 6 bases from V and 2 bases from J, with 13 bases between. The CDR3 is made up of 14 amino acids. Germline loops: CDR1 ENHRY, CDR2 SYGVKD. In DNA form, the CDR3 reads TGTGCCATCAGCCACACAGGGACCAACTATGGCTACACCTTC. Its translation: CAISHTGTNYGYTF.

CDR3 bases: TGTGCCAGCTCACCACAGGGACAGGGCGGCTACGAGCAGTACTTC. This sequence encodes CASSPQGQGGYEQYF. V is TRBV18 and J is TRBJ2-7, with 9 positions matching TRBD1. Unmatched junction bases numbered 4, after V lost 1 base and J lost 3 bases. Germline CDR1 and CDR2: KGHSH and LQKENI. This CDR3 spans 15 amino acids.

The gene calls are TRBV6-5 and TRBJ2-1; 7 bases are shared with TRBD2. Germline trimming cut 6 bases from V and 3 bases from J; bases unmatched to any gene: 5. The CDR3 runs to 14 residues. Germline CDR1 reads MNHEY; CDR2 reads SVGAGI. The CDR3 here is CASSGTNIYNEQFF. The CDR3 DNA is TGTGCCAGCAGCGGGACTAATATCTACAATGAGCAGTTCTTC.

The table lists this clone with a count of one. The CDR3 DNA reads TGTGCCAGCAGTTTAAGGAGGGGACCCCTCCACTTT. Protein: CASSLRRGPLHF. The chain combines TRBV28 with TRBJ1-6; D possibly corresponds to TRBD1 (5 bases). CDR3 length equals 12 residues. The germline CDR1 and CDR2 sequences are MDHEN and SYDVKM. The germline V and J ends were trimmed by 2 bases and 12 bases, with 8 bases remaining between them.

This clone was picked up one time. The chain's CDR3 is CASKTGTGAREQYF. Here the CDR3 DNA reads TGTGCCAGCAAGACCGGGACAGGGGCGCGCGAGCAGTACTTC. The gene calls are TRBV7-2 and TRBJ2-7, with TRBD1 identical over 10 bases. CDR1 and CDR2 from the germline V gene are SGHTA and FQGNSA. This CDR3 comprises 14 residues. The trim removed 7 bases at V and 6 bases at J, leaving 9 bases unmatched.

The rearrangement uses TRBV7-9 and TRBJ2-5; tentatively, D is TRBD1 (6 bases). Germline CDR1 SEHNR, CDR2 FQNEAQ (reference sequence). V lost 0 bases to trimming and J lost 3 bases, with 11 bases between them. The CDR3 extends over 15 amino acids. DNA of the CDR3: TGTGCCAGCAGCTTAGCCAGGGGTTGGGAAGAGACCCAGTACTTC. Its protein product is CASSLARGWEETQYF.

The CDR3 region has the DNA TGTGCCAGCAGCCTGGTCCAGGGCAGGGAATTCGACGAGCAGTACTTC. Its protein product is CASSLVQGREFDEQYF. The genes are TRBV7-8 and TRBJ2-7; a possible D gene is TRBD1 (5 bases). Germline V gene lookup returns CDR1 SGHVS and CDR2 FQNEAQ. V lost 5 bases to trimming and J lost 5 bases, with 22 bases between them. This CDR3 is built from 16 residues.

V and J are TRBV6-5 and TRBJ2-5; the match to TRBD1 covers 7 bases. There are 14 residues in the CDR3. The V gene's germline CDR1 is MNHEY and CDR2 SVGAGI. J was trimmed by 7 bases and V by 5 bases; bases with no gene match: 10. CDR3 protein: CASSHRTGIGTQYF. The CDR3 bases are TGTGCCAGCAGTCATAGGACAGGAATCGGGACCCAGTACTTC.

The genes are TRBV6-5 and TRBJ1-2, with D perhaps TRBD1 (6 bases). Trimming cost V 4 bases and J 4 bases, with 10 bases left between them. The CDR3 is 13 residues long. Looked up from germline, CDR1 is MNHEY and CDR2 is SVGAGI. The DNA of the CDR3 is TGTGCCAGCAGTTCGACAGGATTCTATGGCTACACCTTC. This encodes CASSSTGFYGYTF.

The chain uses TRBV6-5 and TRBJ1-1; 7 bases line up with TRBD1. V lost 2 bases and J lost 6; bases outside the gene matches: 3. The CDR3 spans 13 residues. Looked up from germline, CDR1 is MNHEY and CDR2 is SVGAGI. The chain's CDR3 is CASSYAGTAEAFF. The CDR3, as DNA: TGTGCCAGCAGTTACGCCGGGACAGCTGAAGCTTTCTTT.

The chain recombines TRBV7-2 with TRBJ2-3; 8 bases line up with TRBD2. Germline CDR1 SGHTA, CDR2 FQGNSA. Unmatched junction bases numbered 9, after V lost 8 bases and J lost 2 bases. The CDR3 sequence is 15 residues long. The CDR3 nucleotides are TGTGCCAGCTCAACGGGGGGGCACCCCACAGATACGCAGTATTTT. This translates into CASSTGGHPTDTQYF.

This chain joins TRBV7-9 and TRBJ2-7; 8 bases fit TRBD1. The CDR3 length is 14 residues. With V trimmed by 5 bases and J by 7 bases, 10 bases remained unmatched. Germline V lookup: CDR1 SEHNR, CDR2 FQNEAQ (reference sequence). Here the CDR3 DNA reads TGTGCCAGCAGCCTAAGACAGGGGCTCGGGGAGCAGTACTTC. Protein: CASSLRQGLGEQYF.

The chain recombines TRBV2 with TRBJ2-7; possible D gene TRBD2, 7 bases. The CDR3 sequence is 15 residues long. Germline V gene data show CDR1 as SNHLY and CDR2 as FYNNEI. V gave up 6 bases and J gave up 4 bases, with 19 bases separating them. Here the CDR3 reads CASSGWGGRRYEQYF. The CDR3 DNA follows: TGTGCCAGCAGCGGGTGGGGGGGGCGCAGGTACGAGCAGTACTTC.